Included here is one TCR beta chain sequence, with context. This record belongs to a study of cytomegalovirus exposure and HLA in healthy donors. The assay was immunoSEQ multiplex PCR, and TCRdb's table has in-frame clones only and misses some. Of 71,000 or so clones listed, approximately 93% are singletons. CDR3 length equals 14 residues. Trimming pared 0 bases from V and 1 base from J, leaving 7 bases between. Germline V gene data show CDR1 as SGHRS and CDR2 as YFSETQ. Source material: PBMCs. This rearrangement joins TRBV5-1 to TRBJ1-1, with D possibly being TRBD1 (5 bases). This receptor was identified in a woman between 18 and 29 years old in good health and CMV-seropositive. CDR3 residues: CASSLGQTNTEAFF. DNA for the CDR3: TGCGCCAGCAGCTTGGGACAGACGAACACTGAAGCTTTCTTT. The whole variable domain, remainder taken from reference TRBV5-1 and TRBJ1-1, is KAGVTQTPRYLIKTRGQQVTLSCSPISGHRSVSWYQQTPGQGLQFLFEYFSETQRNKGNFPGRFSGRQFSNSRSEMNVSTLELGDSALYLCASSLGQTNTEAFFGQGTRLTVV.